Following are 24 T cell receptor beta chains from one sample sequenced in a study of T cell changes during pregnancy in multiple sclerosis. This table comes from immunoSEQ multiplex PCR, and its TCRdb copy is limited to in-frame clones, with some not included. The sample holds tens of thousands of clones; approximately 86% are singletons and the top ten take about 7.7%. The sequences come from CD8+ T cells from peripheral blood mononuclear cells, collected before pregnancy. The receptors stem from a female donor with multiple sclerosis, enrolled in a pregnancy study.

This clone has more than one count but fewer than ten. The genes are TRBV29-1 and TRBJ1-4; 8 bases are a match to TRBD1. The junction had 9 bases not matched to a gene; V was cut back by 7 bases and J by 8 bases. CDR1 and CDR2 (germline): SQVTM, ANQGSEA. The length of the CDR3 is 13 residues. CDR3 protein: CSALDRAGEKLFF. CDR3 nucleotides: TGCAGCGCTCTGGACAGGGCCGGGGAAAAACTGTTTTTT.

CDR3 in DNA: TGTGCCAGCAGCTTAGGAGGGGGAAACACTGAAGCTTTCTTT. This sequence encodes CASSLGGGNTEAFF. The chain joins TRBV11-2 to TRBJ1-1, with D perhaps matching TRBD1 (6 bases). Trimming stripped 1 base from V and 2 bases from J, with 8 bases between. The CDR3 runs to 14 residues. CDR1 and CDR2 from the germline V gene are SGHAT and FQNNGV.

The gene calls are TRBV6-5 and TRBJ1-1, with D possibly being TRBD1 (6 bases). Trimming removed 6 bases from V and 1 base from J, with 12 bases in between. CDR1 MNHEY and CDR2 SVGAGI come from the germline V gene. This CDR3 is built from 14 residues. CDR3 sequence: CASSQGGANTEAFF. The CDR3, as DNA: TGTGCCAGCAGCCAAGGGGGGGCGAACACTGAAGCTTTCTTT.

The chain uses TRBV27 and TRBJ1-1; TRBD1 is a possible D gene (5 bases). Germline-derived CDR1 and CDR2 are MNHEY and SMNVEV (reference sequence). This CDR3 region has 12 residues. Between the trimmed V and J ends, which lost 8 bases and 9 bases, there was a span of 16 bases. CDR3 in DNA: TGTGCCAGCGGAAATTCGGGGGAACAAGCTTTCTTT. Amino acid sequence: CASGNSGEQAFF.

This sequence joins TRBV12-5 and TRBJ1-1; weak D call: TRBD1 (6 bases). CDR1 and CDR2 from the germline V gene are LGHNT and FRNRAP. The length of the CDR3 is 15 residues. Trimming took off 0 bases at V and 6 bases at J, with 14 bases between the two ends. The CDR3 coding sequence is TGTGCTAGTGGTTTGGTAACAGGGACCCCCTCTGAAGCTTTCTTT. It yields the protein CASGLVTGTPSEAFF. Complete variable domain (other parts from reference TRBV12-5 and TRBJ1-1): DARVTQTPRHKVTEMGQEVTMRCQPILGHNTVFWYRQTMMQGLELLAYFRNRAPLDDSGMPKDRFSAEMPDATLATLKIQPSEPRDSAVYFCASGLVTGTPSEAFFGQGTRLTVV.

The V call is TRBV7-6, the J call TRBJ2-2; D not resolved. The CDR3 is made up of 14 amino acids. Germline CDR1 reads SGHVS; CDR2 reads FNYEAQ. Trimming took 0 bases from V and 2 from J, leaving 4 bases between them. CDR3 sequence (DNA): TGTGCCAGCAGCTTAGCTATCAACACCGGGGAGCTGTTTTTT. It encodes CASSLAINTGELFF.

The table lists this clone with a count of one. The chain carries TRBV11-2 and TRBJ1-2, with D possibly TRBD1 on 5 matching bases. With 4 bases removed from V and 0 bases from J, the gap between germline ends came to 18 bases. Germline V gene sequence: CDR1 SGHAT, CDR2 FQNNGV. The CDR3 sequence is 17 residues long. The CDR3 is CASSSNGHHETNYGYTF. Written as DNA, the CDR3 is TGTGCCAGCAGCTCTAATGGACATCATGAAACTAACTATGGCTACACCTTC.

This chain uses TRBV7-8 with TRBJ2-3; D possibly corresponds to TRBD2 (6 bases). There are 12 residues in the CDR3. The V end was cut by 1 base, the J end by 7 bases, with 6 bases between. CDR1 and CDR2 from the germline V gene are SGHVS and FQNEAQ. The CDR3 coding sequence is TGTGCCAGCAGCTTAGGGGACTATACGCAGTATTTT. Protein: CASSLGDYTQYF. The variable domain in full, completed from reference TRBV7-8 and TRBJ2-3, reads GAGVSQSPRYKVAKRGQDVALRCDPISGHVSLFWYQQALGQGPEFLTYFQNEAQLDKSGLPSDRFFAERPEGSVSTLKIQRTQQEDSAVYLCASSLGDYTQYFGPGTRLTVL.

This clone was found a few times. The CDR3 sequence is CASSAEPTNSPLHF. DNA of the CDR3: TGCGCCAGCAGTGCTGAGCCAACTAATTCACCCCTCCACTTT. The chain links TRBV10-1 to TRBJ1-6; D not resolved. CDR1 is WNHNN, CDR2 SYGVQD, per germline (reference sequence). The CDR3 length is 14 residues. Trimming cost V 4 bases and J 6 bases, with 10 bases left between them.

The chain has TRBV11-2 and TRBJ2-7, with D tentatively TRBD2 (5 bases). Trimming took 0 bases from V and 2 from J, leaving 8 bases between them. CDR1 is SGHAT, CDR2 FQNNGV, per germline. CDR3 length: 14 amino acids. The CDR3 protein is CASSLEIGAYEQYF. DNA for the CDR3: TGTGCCAGCAGCTTAGAGATCGGGGCCTACGAGCAGTACTTC.

The chain carries TRBV30 and TRBJ1-4; D possibly corresponds to TRBD1 (5 bases). Trimming shortened V by 4 bases and J by 5 bases, and 11 bases separated the two germline ends. Germline values: CDR1 GTSNPN, CDR2 SVGIG (reference sequence). The CDR3 loop spans 13 amino acids. The DNA for the CDR3 is TGTGCCTGGACCGGGGGGTTGAATGAAAAACTGTTTTTT. Its protein product is CAWTGGLNEKLFF. The full variable domain, its missing parts supplied by reference TRBV30 and TRBJ1-4, is SQTIHQWPATLVQPVGSPLSLECTVEGTSNPNLYWYRQAAGRGLQLLFYSVGIGQISSEVPQNLSASRPQDRQFILSSKKLLLSDSGFYLCAWTGGLNEKLFFGSGTQLSVL.

This chain connects TRBV28 to TRBJ2-6, with TRBD1 identical over 10 bases. The CDR3 sequence is 18 residues long. Germline CDR1 and CDR2: MDHEN and SYDVKM. J was trimmed by 0 bases and V by 6 bases; bases with no gene match: 8. This CDR3 reads CASRPPGTGASGANVLTF. Written as DNA, the CDR3 is TGTGCCAGCAGACCCCCCGGGACAGGGGCCTCTGGGGCCAACGTCCTGACTTTC.

The chain joins TRBV4-3 to TRBJ1-4, with D unclear. The V end was cut by 3 bases, the J end by 3 bases, with 17 bases between. Per germline, CDR1 LGHNA and CDR2 YSLEER. The CDR3 sequence is 17 residues long. CDR3 loop: CASSHRSSPLSNEKLFF. Here the CDR3 DNA reads TGCGCCAGCAGCCACAGGTCCAGTCCCTTGTCTAATGAAAAACTGTTTTTT.

The V gene is TRBV6-6, the J gene TRBJ2-1, with 11 nucleotides matching TRBD2. The CDR3 has 12 residues. Trimming cost V 9 bases and J 8 bases; bases outside gene matches: 3. The germline CDR1 and CDR2 sequences are MNHNY and SVGAGI (reference sequence). CDR3: CASSGLADEQFF. DNA of the CDR3: TGTGCCAGTTCGGGACTAGCGGATGAGCAGTTCTTC.

This clone has only one observation. CDR3: CASSELLAGGQETQYF. The CDR3 DNA reads as TGTGCCAGCAGCGAACTTCTAGCGGGAGGTCAAGAGACCCAGTACTTC. This rearrangement joins TRBV9 to TRBJ2-5, with 11 bases matching TRBD2. J gave up 2 bases and V 3 bases, and 6 bases lay outside the gene matches. In germline, CDR1 is SGDLS, CDR2 YYNGEE. CDR3 length equals 16 residues.

The genes are TRBV19 and TRBJ2-7; weak D call: TRBD2 (5 bases). The CDR3 consists of 15 residues. CDR1 and CDR2 from the germline V gene are LNHDA and SQIVND (reference sequence). Trimming left V 7 bases short and J 3 bases short, with 19 bases between. CDR3 DNA: TGTGCCAGTAAGGCATCCCCGGGGTATAACTACGAGCAGTACTTC. It specifies CASKASPGYNYEQYF. Full variable domain (outside the CDR3, taken from reference TRBV19 and TRBJ2-7): DGGITQSPKYLFRKEGQNVTLSCEQNLNHDAMYWYRQDPGQGLRLIYYSQIVNDFQKGDIAEGYSVSREKKESFPLTVTSAQKNPTAFYLCASKASPGYNYEQYFGPGTRLTVT.

The chain combines TRBV7-9 with TRBJ2-1; D may be TRBD2 (6 bases). CDR1 and CDR2 from the germline V gene are SEHNR and FQNEAQ (reference sequence). The length of the CDR3 is 13 residues. Trimming took off 5 bases at V and 7 bases at J, with 12 bases between the two ends. The CDR3 reads CASSEGTGNEQFF. In DNA form, the CDR3 reads TGTGCCAGCAGCGAGGGGACTGGAAATGAGCAGTTCTTC.

This clone was seen just once. The V call is TRBV6-5, the J call TRBJ2-3; 10 bases are a match to TRBD2. Germline-derived CDR1 and CDR2 are MNHEY and SVGAGI. The CDR3 totals 15 residues. V was clipped by 4 bases and J by 1 base; unmatched bases: 2. CDR3 amino acids: CASSSLAGGTDTQYF. The DNA for the CDR3 is TGTGCCAGCAGTTCCCTAGCGGGAGGCACAGATACGCAGTATTTT.

J is TRBJ1-6 and V is TRBV7-9; TRBD1 might be the D (5 bases). V was trimmed by 5 bases and J by 4 bases, leaving 15 bases between them. The CDR3 has 16 amino acids. CDR1 is SEHNR and CDR2 is FQNEAQ in the germline V gene (reference sequence). The chain's CDR3 is CASSKTVSWYNSPLHF. The CDR3 DNA follows: TGTGCCAGCAGCAAGACAGTTTCGTGGTATAATTCACCCCTCCACTTT.

The rearrangement uses TRBV28 and TRBJ2-1, with TRBD1 matching over 7 bases. J gave up 6 bases and V 5 bases, and 16 bases lay outside the gene matches. The CDR3 consists of 17 residues. Germline loops: CDR1 MDHEN, CDR2 SYDVKM. For the CDR3, the DNA is TGTGCCAGCAGTGAGCTGACGGGAAGGGGGCAGGCCAATGAGCAGTTCTTC. This codes for CASSELTGRGQANEQFF.

The genes are TRBV6-4 and TRBJ2-1; 8 nucleotides match TRBD2. The CDR3 totals 17 residues. Germline V lookup: CDR1 MRHNA, CDR2 SNTAGT. CDR3 amino acids: CASQPSPGGAGSNEQFF. The CDR3 nucleotides read TGTGCAAGCCAACCCTCCCCCGGGGGGGCAGGATCCAATGAGCAGTTCTTC.

The J gene is TRBJ1-1, the V gene TRBV27; 8 nucleotides agree with TRBD1. Trimming at V came to 5 bases and at J to 1 base, leaving 3 bases not matched to a gene. Germline assignment: CDR1 MNHEY and CDR2 SMNVEV (reference sequence). This CDR3 spans 14 amino acids. CDR3 loop: CASSEDRANTEAFF. The CDR3 coding sequence is TGTGCCAGCAGTGAGGACAGGGCGAACACTGAAGCTTTCTTT.

V is TRBV10-2 and J is TRBJ2-7, with TRBD1 matching 11 bases. The CDR3 runs 13 residues. The V segment lost 8 bases and the J segment 6 bases; nucleotides outside the gene matches: 6. Germline lookup yields CDR1 WSHSY and CDR2 SAAADI. The CDR3 is CASWPGTGGEQYF. The CDR3 DNA follows: TGCGCCAGCTGGCCCGGGACAGGGGGCGAGCAGTACTTC.

The chain is built from TRBV18 and TRBJ2-7; D call uncertain. The CDR3 covers 14 residues. The germline V and J ends were trimmed by 0 bases and 2 bases, with 8 bases remaining between them. Germline-derived CDR1 and CDR2 are KGHSH and LQKENI. CDR3 sequence (DNA): TGTGCCAGCTCACCACCGGGCAGGCCCTACGAGCAGTACTTC. Its protein product is CASSPPGRPYEQYF.